The 7 T cell receptor beta chains given below trace back to one sample, sequenced in a study of graft-versus-host responses after intestinal transplantation. This table comes from immunoSEQ multiplex PCR, and its TCRdb copy is limited to in-frame clones, with some not included. The table records roughly 100,000 clones, about 88% of them present only once. For these TCRs, the target antigens are not known. Sequences were derived from unstimulated CD4+ T cells sorted from spleen or lymph node cells, sampled before intestinal transplant. The receptors come from a human donor who received an intestinal transplant.

The rearrangement uses TRBV6-1 and TRBJ2-3; no definite D call. The V gene lost 7 bases and the J gene lost 0 bases, with 8 bases spanning the gap. Germline CDR1 and CDR2: MNHNS and SASEGT. This CDR3 region has 13 residues. The CDR3 nucleotides are TGTGCCAGCAAAATAACTAGCACAGATACGCAGTATTTT. This codes for CASKITSTDTQYF.

The rearrangement links TRBV6-4 to TRBJ2-3; TRBD1 is a possible D gene (6 bases). Germline lookup yields CDR1 MRHNA and CDR2 SNTAGT. Trimming shortened V by 4 bases and J by 1 base, and 6 bases separated the two germline ends. The CDR3 is 13 amino acids. The CDR3 coding sequence is TGTGCCAGCAGTGGGACAGGCACAGATACGCAGTATTTT. Its translation is CASSGTGTDTQYF.

The chain carries TRBV5-1 and TRBJ2-7; D remains unclear. Germline CDR1 SGHRS, CDR2 YFSETQ. V lost 0 bases to trimming and J lost 6 bases, with 7 bases between them. The CDR3 spans 12 residues. The CDR3 region has the DNA TGCGCCAGCAGCTTGGACGGGTTCGAGCAGTACTTC. Protein sequence: CASSLDGFEQYF.

This chain joins TRBV5-4 and TRBJ2-7; 8 bases map to TRBD2. After removal of 4 bases from V and 1 base from J, the junction contained 16 bases not matched to a gene. Germline assignment: CDR1 SGHNT and CDR2 YYREEE (reference sequence). The CDR3 runs to 18 residues. CDR3: CASSPRGGLTRGSYEQYF. The CDR3 nucleotides are TGTGCCAGCAGCCCCCGGGGGGGACTCACGAGGGGGTCCTACGAGCAGTACTTC.

The chain recombines TRBV11-3 with TRBJ2-7; D unclear. Trimming removed 3 bases from V and 2 bases from J, with 5 bases in between. Germline CDR1 SGHNT, CDR2 YENEEA. This CDR3 comprises 12 residues. The CDR3 loop reads CASSFSAYEQYF. CDR3 nucleotide sequence: TGTGCCAGCAGCTTTTCAGCCTACGAGCAGTACTTC.

V is TRBV22-1 and J is TRBJ1-1; TRBD1 is the table's D call, not checked against the DNA. TRBV22-1 has pseudogene status. The CDR3 has 13 amino acids. The CDR3 spells CPGSGTGNTEAFF. Written as DNA, the CDR3 is TGTCCTGGGAGCGGGACAGGGAACACTGAAGCTTTCTTT.

About this clone itself: Within the sample, other DNA sequences also encode this same CDR3. The chain recombines TRBV11-2 with TRBJ1-6; tentative D call: TRBD1 (5 bases). The ends were cut back, 0 bases at V and 8 bases at J, with 11 bases in the middle. This CDR3 has 15 amino acids. Germline CDR1 reads SGHAT; CDR2 reads FQNNGV. DNA for the CDR3: TGTGCCAGCAGCTTAGAGGGGACGCTTTATTCACCCCTCCACTTT. This encodes CASSLEGTLYSPLHF. Full variable domain (missing parts from reference TRBV11-2 and TRBJ1-6): EAGVAQSPRYKIIEKRQSVAFWCNPISGHATLYWYQQILGQGPKLLIQFQNNGVVDDSQLPKDRFSAERLKGVDSTLKIQPAKLEDSAVYLCASSLEGTLYSPLHFGNGTRLTVT.